The 2 T cell receptor beta chains reported below all come from one sample, sequenced in a study of beta chain features in type 1 diabetes. Study-level results: Researchers report that Type 1 diabetes patients had moderately but significantly shorter TCRB CDR3s across all four CD4+ subsets.

Antigens for these TCRs are unknown. As every portion of the isolated RNA was reverse transcribed, the sequencing read expressed TCRB transcripts. Clones were sequenced by immunoSEQ multiplex PCR, and TCRdb holds only the in-frame ones, with some missing. The data hold about 150,000 clones, with roughly 8% observed a single time. The material sequenced was central memory CD4+ T cells from blood. The receptors stem from a young man with type 1 diabetes.

This clone was seen ten or more times. The chain carries TRBV15 and TRBJ2-7; D perhaps matches TRBD2 (5 bases). The germline V gene encodes CDR1 LNHNV and CDR2 YYDKDF (reference sequence). The CDR3 is 14 residues long. The ends were cut back, 1 base at V and 6 bases at J, with 13 bases in the middle. This chain's CDR3 is CATSRVGIIGEQYF. CDR3 nucleotides: TGTGCCACCAGCAGAGTCGGGATAATAGGCGAGCAGTACTTC.

This clone was detected only a few times. The chain links TRBV7-7 to TRBJ2-5; 12 bases match TRBD2. The germline gives CDR1 SSHAT, CDR2 FNYEAQ (reference sequence). The CDR3 covers 16 residues. V gave up 5 bases and J gave up 1 base; unmatched junction bases: 5. This CDR3 is CASSEGLAGPQETQYF. In nucleotides, the CDR3 is TGTGCCAGCAGCGAAGGACTAGCGGGACCCCAAGAGACCCAGTACTTC.